This TCR beta chain originates from a study of T-cell memory formation after mild COVID-19. Overall study context: The TCR clusters were mostly specific to one donor. The study's findings and limits: Later expanders leaned CD4+, whereas clones that contracted between day 15 and 85 were balanced CD4/CD8. The authors left the SARS-CoV-2 specificity of second-wave clones peaking on day 37 unconfirmed.

In regard to this clonotype: No antigen is known for it.

Germline-derived CDR1 and CDR2 are SEHNR and FQNEAQ (reference sequence). V shed 5 bases and J shed 3 bases, with 16 bases lying between them. CDR3 length: 15 amino acids. MiXCR was run by TCRdb on the 5' RACE reads, yielding one entry per CDR3 protein. In the table there are 280,000 or so distinct CDR3 sequences, 7.5% to 9.5% of which are singletons. Input material: PBMCs or a T cell subset sorted from them (not recorded which). The V gene is TRBV7-9, the J gene TRBJ1-1, with D maybe TRBD1 (5 bases). The sequence derives from a man younger than 30 who had mild COVID-19 (a few samples of this study predate the infection). Cell type and time point are not known. CDR3 region: CASSPWVGGDTEAFF. The DNA for the CDR3 is TGTGCCAGCAGCCCCTGGGTGGGGGGAGACACTGAAGCTTTCTTT. The full variable domain, in which reference TRBV7-9 and TRBJ1-1 provide the parts outside the CDR3, is DTGVSQNPRHKITKRGQNVTFRCDPISEHNRLYWYRQTLGQGPEFLTYFQNEAQLEKSRLLSDRFSAERPKGSFSTLEIQRTEQGDSAMYLCASSPWVGGDTEAFFGQGTRLTVV.